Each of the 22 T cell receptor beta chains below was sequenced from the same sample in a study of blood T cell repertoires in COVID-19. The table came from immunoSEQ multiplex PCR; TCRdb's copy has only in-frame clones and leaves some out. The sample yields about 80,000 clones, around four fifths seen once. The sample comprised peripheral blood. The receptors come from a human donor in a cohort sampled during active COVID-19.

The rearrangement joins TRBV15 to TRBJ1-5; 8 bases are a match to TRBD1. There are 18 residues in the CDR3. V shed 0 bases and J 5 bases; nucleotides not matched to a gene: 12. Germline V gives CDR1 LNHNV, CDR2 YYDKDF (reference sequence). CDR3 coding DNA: TGTGCCACCAGCAGAGATCACCGACCCGGGACAGGATATCAGCCCCAGCATTTT. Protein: CATSRDHRPGTGYQPQHF.

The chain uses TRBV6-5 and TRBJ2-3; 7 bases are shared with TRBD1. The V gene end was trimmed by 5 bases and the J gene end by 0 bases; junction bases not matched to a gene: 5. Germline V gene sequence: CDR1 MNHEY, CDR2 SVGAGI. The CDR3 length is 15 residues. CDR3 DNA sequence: TGTGCCAGCAGTAACAGGGGTCCTAGCACAGATACGCAGTATTTT. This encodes CASSNRGPSTDTQYF.

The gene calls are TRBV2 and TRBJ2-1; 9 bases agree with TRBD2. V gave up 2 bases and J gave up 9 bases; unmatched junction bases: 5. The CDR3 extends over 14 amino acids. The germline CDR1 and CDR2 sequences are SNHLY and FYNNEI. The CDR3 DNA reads TGTGCCAGCAGTGAACTAGCGGGATCGGTTGAGCAGTTCTTC. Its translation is CASSELAGSVEQFF.

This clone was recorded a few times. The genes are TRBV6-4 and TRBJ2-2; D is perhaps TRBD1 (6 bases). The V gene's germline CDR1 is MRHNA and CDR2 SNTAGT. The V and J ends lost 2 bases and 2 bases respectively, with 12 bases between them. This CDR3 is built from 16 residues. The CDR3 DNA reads TGTGCCAGCAGTGACCAACGGACAGCCAACACCGGGGAGCTGTTTTTT. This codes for CASSDQRTANTGELFF.

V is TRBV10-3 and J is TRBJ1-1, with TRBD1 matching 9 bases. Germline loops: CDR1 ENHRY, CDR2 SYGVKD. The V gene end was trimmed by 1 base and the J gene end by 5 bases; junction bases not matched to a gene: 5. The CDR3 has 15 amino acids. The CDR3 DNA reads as TGTGCCATCAGTGAGTTGGACAGGGGAGGGACTGAAGCTTTCTTT. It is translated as CAISELDRGGTEAFF.

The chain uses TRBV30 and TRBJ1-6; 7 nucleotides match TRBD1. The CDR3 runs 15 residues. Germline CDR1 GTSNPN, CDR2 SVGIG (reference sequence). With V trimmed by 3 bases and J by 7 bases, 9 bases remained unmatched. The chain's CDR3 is CAWRAPTGSNSPLHF. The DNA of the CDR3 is TGTGCCTGGAGGGCCCCGACAGGGAGCAATTCACCCCTCCACTTT.

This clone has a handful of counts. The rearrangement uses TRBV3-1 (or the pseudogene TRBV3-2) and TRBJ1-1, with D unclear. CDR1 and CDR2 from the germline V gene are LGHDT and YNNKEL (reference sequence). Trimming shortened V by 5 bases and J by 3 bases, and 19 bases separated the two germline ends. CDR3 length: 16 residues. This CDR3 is CASSYTRGRWDTEAFF. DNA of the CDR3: TGTGCCAGCAGCTATACGCGTGGCAGGTGGGACACTGAAGCTTTCTTT.

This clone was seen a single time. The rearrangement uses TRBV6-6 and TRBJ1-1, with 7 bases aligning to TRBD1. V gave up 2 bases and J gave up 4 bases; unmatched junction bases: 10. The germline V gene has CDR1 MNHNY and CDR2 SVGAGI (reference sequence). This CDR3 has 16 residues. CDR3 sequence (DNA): TGTGCCAGCAGTTACCCGAGAGCAGGGGGTGGCACTGAAGCTTTCTTT. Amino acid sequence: CASSYPRAGGGTEAFF.

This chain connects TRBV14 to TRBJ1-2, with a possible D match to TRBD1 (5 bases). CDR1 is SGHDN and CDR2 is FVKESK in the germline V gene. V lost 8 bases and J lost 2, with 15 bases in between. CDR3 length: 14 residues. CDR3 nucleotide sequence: TGTGCCAGCGAAGCCCTGGGACTGAACTATGGCTACACCTTC. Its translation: CASEALGLNYGYTF.

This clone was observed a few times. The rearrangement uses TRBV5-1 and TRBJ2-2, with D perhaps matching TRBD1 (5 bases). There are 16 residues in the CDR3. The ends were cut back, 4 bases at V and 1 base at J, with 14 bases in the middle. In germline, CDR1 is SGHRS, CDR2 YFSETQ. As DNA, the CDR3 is TGCGCCAGCAGCGCCCAGGACATGGAGAACACCGGGGAGCTGTTTTTT. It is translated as CASSAQDMENTGELFF. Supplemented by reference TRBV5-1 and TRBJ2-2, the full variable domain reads KAGVTQTPRYLIKTRGQQVTLSCSPISGHRSVSWYQQTPGQGLQFLFEYFSETQRNKGNFPGRFSGRQFSNSRSEMNVSTLELGDSALYLCASSAQDMENTGELFFGEGSRLTVL.

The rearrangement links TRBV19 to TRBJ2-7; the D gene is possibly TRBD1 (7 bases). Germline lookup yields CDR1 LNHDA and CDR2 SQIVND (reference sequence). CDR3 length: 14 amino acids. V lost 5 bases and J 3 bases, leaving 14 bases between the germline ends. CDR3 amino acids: CASSPPGGFYEQYF. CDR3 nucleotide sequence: TGTGCCAGTAGTCCGCCAGGGGGGTTCTACGAGCAGTACTTC.

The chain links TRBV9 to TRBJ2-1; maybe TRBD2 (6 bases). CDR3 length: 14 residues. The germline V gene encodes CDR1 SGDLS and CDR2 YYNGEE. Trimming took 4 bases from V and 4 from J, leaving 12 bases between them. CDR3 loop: CASSPRSGYNEQFF. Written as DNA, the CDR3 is TGTGCCAGCAGCCCCCGTAGCGGATACAATGAGCAGTTCTTC.

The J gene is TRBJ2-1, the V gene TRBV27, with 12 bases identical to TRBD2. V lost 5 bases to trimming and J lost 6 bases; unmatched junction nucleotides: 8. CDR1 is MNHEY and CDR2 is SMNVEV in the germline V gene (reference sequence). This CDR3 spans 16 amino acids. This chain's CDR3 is CASSPRLAGVGNEQFF. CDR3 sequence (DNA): TGTGCCAGCAGTCCCCGACTAGCGGGGGTTGGCAATGAGCAGTTCTTC.

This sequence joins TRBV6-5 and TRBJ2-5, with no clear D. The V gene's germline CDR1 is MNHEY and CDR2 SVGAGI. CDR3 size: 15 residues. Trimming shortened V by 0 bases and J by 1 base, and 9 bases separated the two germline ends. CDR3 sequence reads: CASSYSSATQETQYF. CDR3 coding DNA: TGTGCCAGCAGTTACTCGAGTGCTACCCAAGAGACCCAGTACTTC.

The DNA for the CDR3 is TGTGCCACCAGCAGAGGAACGGGCGGGACCTATGGCTACACCTTC. It encodes CATSRGTGGTYGYTF. This sequence joins TRBV15 and TRBJ1-2; the D gene is possibly TRBD1 (5 bases). V was cut by 1 base and J by 4 bases, with 13 bases left in between. Germline CDR1 LNHNV, CDR2 YYDKDF (reference sequence). The CDR3 loop spans 15 amino acids.

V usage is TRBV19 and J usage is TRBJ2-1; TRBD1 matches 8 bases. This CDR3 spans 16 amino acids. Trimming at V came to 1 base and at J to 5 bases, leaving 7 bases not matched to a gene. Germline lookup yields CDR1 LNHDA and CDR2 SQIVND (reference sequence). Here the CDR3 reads CASSIVFRGRDNEQFF. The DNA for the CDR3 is TGTGCCAGTAGTATAGTTTTCAGGGGGCGGGACAATGAGCAGTTCTTC.

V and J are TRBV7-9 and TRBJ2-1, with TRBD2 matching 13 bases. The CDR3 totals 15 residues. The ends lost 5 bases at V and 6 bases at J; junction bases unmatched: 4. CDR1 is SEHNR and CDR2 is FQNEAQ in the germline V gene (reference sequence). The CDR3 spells CASSSTSGRANEQFF. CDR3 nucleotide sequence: TGTGCCAGCAGCAGTACTAGCGGGAGGGCCAATGAGCAGTTCTTC.

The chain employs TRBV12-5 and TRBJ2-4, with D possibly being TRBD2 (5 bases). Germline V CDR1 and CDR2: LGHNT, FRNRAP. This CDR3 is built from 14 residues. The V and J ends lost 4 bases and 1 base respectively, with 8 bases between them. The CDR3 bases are TGTGCTAGTGGTTCCCGAGGGGCCAAAAACATTCAGTACTTC. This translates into CASGSRGAKNIQYF.

CDR3 in amino acids: CASSLEGASTDTQYF. CDR3 in DNA: TGCGCCAGCAGCTTGGAGGGGGCAAGCACAGATACGCAGTATTTT. The chain uses TRBV5-1 and TRBJ2-3, with 7 positions matching TRBD1. This CDR3 comprises 15 residues. The trim removed 0 bases at V and 0 bases at J, leaving 1 base unmatched. Germline V gene data show CDR1 as SGHRS and CDR2 as YFSETQ.

CDR3: CASSLGKAGFIRNEQFF. The CDR3 bases are TGTGCCAGCAGCTTGGGTAAGGCGGGGTTCATCAGGAATGAGCAGTTCTTC. The chain is built from TRBV11-2 and TRBJ2-1; D possibly corresponds to TRBD2 (6 bases). This CDR3 region has 17 residues. The V gene's germline CDR1 is SGHAT and CDR2 FQNNGV. V lost 3 bases to trimming and J lost 7 bases, with 22 bases between them.

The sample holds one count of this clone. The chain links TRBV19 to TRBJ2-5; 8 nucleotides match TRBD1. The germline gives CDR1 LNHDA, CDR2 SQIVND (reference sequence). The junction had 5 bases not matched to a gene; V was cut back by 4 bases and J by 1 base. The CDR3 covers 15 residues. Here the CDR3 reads CASSSLGQAQETQYF. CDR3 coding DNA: TGTGCCAGTAGTAGTTTGGGACAGGCCCAAGAGACCCAGTACTTC.

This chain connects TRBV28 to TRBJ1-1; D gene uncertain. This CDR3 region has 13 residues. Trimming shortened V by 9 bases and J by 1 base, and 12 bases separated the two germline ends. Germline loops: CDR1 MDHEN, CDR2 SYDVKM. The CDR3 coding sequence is TGTGCCAGTTACAACAGTGGGAACACTGAAGCTTTCTTT. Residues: CASYNSGNTEAFF.